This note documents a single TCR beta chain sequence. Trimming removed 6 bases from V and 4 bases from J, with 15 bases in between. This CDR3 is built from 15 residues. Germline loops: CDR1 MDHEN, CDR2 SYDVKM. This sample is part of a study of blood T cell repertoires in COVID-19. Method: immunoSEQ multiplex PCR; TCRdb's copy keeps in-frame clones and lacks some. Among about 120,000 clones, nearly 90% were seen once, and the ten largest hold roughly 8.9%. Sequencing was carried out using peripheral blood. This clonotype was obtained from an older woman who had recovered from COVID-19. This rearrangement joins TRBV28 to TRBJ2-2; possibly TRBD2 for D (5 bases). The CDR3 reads CASSPPLEGTGELFF. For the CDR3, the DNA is TGTGCCAGCAGCCCCCCACTTGAGGGCACCGGGGAGCTGTTTTTT.